Following are 19 T cell receptor beta chains from one sample sequenced in a study of blood T cell repertoires in COVID-19. The repertoire was sequenced with immunoSEQ multiplex PCR; TCRdb's copy has only in-frame clones and lacks some. Here the sample spans over 55,000 clones, roughly 85% being singletons. Source material: peripheral blood. The receptors shown here come from a man aged 45-65 years with acute or convalescent COVID-19.

V is TRBV10-2 and J is TRBJ2-3, with D uncertain. The germline CDR1 and CDR2 sequences are WSHSY and SAAADI. Trimming cost V 3 bases and J 0 bases, with 7 bases left between them. The CDR3 loop spans 14 amino acids. CDR3 in amino acids: CASSDILSTDTQYF. Written as DNA, the CDR3 is TGCGCCAGCAGTGACATACTTAGCACAGATACGCAGTATTTT.

The chain links TRBV5-1 to TRBJ2-3; 12 bases line up with TRBD2. Losses at the gene ends were 7 bases for V and 4 bases for J; bases not matched to a gene: 7. This CDR3 is 15 amino acids long. Looked up from germline, CDR1 is SGHRS and CDR2 is YFSETQ. CDR3 region: CASGRGLAGADTQYF. CDR3 nucleotide sequence: TGCGCCAGCGGAAGGGGACTAGCGGGCGCAGATACGCAGTATTTT.

The V gene is TRBV18, the J gene TRBJ1-1; 11 bases are a match to TRBD1. J was trimmed by 7 bases and V by 4 bases; bases with no gene match: 5. The CDR3 loop spans 14 amino acids. Germline loops: CDR1 KGHSH, CDR2 LQKENI. In DNA form, the CDR3 reads TGTGCCAGCTCACGGACAGGGGGCAGAGGTGAAGCTTTCTTT. This encodes CASSRTGGRGEAFF.

This chain uses TRBV2 with TRBJ1-1; 8 nucleotides match TRBD1. The germline gives CDR1 SNHLY, CDR2 FYNNEI. The CDR3 is made up of 14 amino acids. J was trimmed by 4 bases and V by 6 bases; bases with no gene match: 7. In DNA, the CDR3 is TGTGCCAGCAGAGGCCAACAGGGGGGCACTGAAGCTTTCTTT. Its translation is CASRGQQGGTEAFF.

J is TRBJ1-6 and V is TRBV11-2, with D possibly being TRBD1 (5 bases). The CDR3 loop spans 13 amino acids. Per germline, CDR1 SGHAT and CDR2 FQNNGV. V was clipped by 5 bases and J by 9 bases, with 11 bases between them. The CDR3 protein is CASSAFGGSPLHF. The DNA for the CDR3 is TGTGCCAGCAGCGCCTTCGGGGGTTCACCCCTCCACTTT. The full variable domain, its missing parts supplied by reference TRBV11-2 and TRBJ1-6, is EAGVAQSPRYKIIEKRQSVAFWCNPISGHATLYWYQQILGQGPKLLIQFQNNGVVDDSQLPKDRFSAERLKGVDSTLKIQPAKLEDSAVYLCASSAFGGSPLHFGNGTRLTVT.

This sequence joins TRBV9 and TRBJ2-3, with 7 nucleotides matching TRBD2. Germline CDR1 and CDR2: SGDLS and YYNGEE. The CDR3 has 15 residues. V lost 0 bases and J lost 1; bases outside the gene matches: 2. The CDR3 loop reads CASSVASGGTDTQYF. CDR3 DNA: TGTGCCAGCAGCGTAGCAAGCGGGGGCACAGATACGCAGTATTTT.

The chain recombines TRBV30 with TRBJ2-7, with a weak D call TRBD1 (6 bases). Per germline, CDR1 GTSNPN and CDR2 SVGIG (reference sequence). Trimming pared 5 bases from V and 6 bases from J, leaving 14 bases between. This CDR3 has 12 amino acids. CDR3 sequence reads: CAWSTGWGEQYF. The CDR3 nucleotides read TGTGCCTGGTCTACAGGGTGGGGCGAGCAGTACTTC.

This chain connects TRBV5-1 to TRBJ2-3; D remains unclear. This CDR3 has 16 residues. With 0 bases removed from V and 0 bases from J, the gap between germline ends came to 11 bases. CDR1 and CDR2 (germline): SGHRS, YFSETQ. In DNA, the CDR3 is TGCGCCAGCAGCTTGGCTTCAGTTTCTAGCACAGATACGCAGTATTTT. Translating it yields CASSLASVSSTDTQYF.

The chain links TRBV5-4 to TRBJ1-4; D not resolved. The CDR3 length is 15 residues. Germline CDR1 and CDR2: SGHNT and YYREEE (reference sequence). The ends were cut back, 0 bases at V and 8 bases at J, with 14 bases in the middle. The CDR3 nucleotides read TGTGCCAGCAGCTTGGGAGCAGCAGGTGGAGAAAAACTGTTTTTT. It translates to CASSLGAAGGEKLFF. The full variable domain, rest sourced from reference TRBV5-4 and TRBJ1-4, is ETGVTQSPTHLIKTRGQQVTLRCSSQSGHNTVSWYQQALGQGPQFIFQYYREEENGRGNFPPRFSGLQFPNYSSELNVNALELDDSALYLCASSLGAAGGEKLFFGSGTQLSVL.

This clone appeared a few times. This chain joins TRBV29-1 and TRBJ1-2; TRBD1 matches at 7 bases. CDR3 length: 14 residues. The V and J ends lost 6 bases and 4 bases, in that order; junction bases with no gene match: 11. Germline loops: CDR1 SQVTM, CDR2 ANQGSEA. In DNA form, the CDR3 reads TGCAGCGTGGGAGACAGGGTGAGTCCCTATGGCTACACCTTC. Protein product: CSVGDRVSPYGYTF.

This clone was detected only once. The rearrangement joins TRBV15 to TRBJ2-7; 7 bases agree with TRBD1. Germline CDR1 and CDR2: LNHNV and YYDKDF (reference sequence). Losses at the gene ends were 1 base for V and 3 bases for J; bases not matched to a gene: 3. This CDR3 has 14 amino acids. This CDR3 is CATSRGDSRYEQYV. Here the CDR3 DNA reads TGTGCCACCAGCAGAGGGGACAGCCGCTACGAGCAGTACGTC.

CDR3 bases: TGCGCCAGCAGCTTGGGCGCAGGGAGGAAGGAAAAACTGTTTTTT. Residues: CASSLGAGRKEKLFF. V usage is TRBV5-1 and J usage is TRBJ1-4; a weak D match, TRBD1 (5 bases). V was shortened by 0 bases and J by 8 bases, with 14 bases between the two germline ends. From germline, CDR1 is SGHRS and CDR2 YFSETQ. CDR3 length: 15 amino acids.

In this sample, this clone turned up once. The V call is TRBV6-5, the J call TRBJ1-5; no reliable D call. With 6 bases removed from V and 1 base from J, the gap between germline ends came to 13 bases. The CDR3 totals 15 residues. Germline loops: CDR1 MNHEY, CDR2 SVGAGI. CDR3 sequence: CASRQNWESNQPQHF. The CDR3 DNA follows: TGTGCCAGCAGGCAAAATTGGGAGAGCAATCAGCCCCAGCATTTT.

The V gene is TRBV24-1, the J gene TRBJ2-2; 7 bases line up with TRBD1. The CDR3 has 16 amino acids. Germline V gene data show CDR1 as KGHDR and CDR2 as SFDVKD. V lost 3 bases to trimming and J lost 7 bases; unmatched junction nucleotides: 10. In DNA, the CDR3 is TGTGCCACCAGTGATCCCTTTACAGGGGCGAGCGGGGAGCTGTTTTTT. This sequence encodes CATSDPFTGASGELFF.

The chain recombines TRBV5-6 with TRBJ2-3, with 8 bases matching TRBD2. Germline V gene data show CDR1 as SGHDT and CDR2 as YYEEEE. The CDR3 runs to 18 residues. V shed 0 bases, J shed 2 bases, and the junction held 11 bases outside the gene matches. The DNA for the CDR3 is TGTGCCAGCAGCTTGGTAGTACGGCTAGCGGGCAACACAGATACGCAGTATTTT. Protein sequence: CASSLVVRLAGNTDTQYF.

The V call is TRBV4-1, the J call TRBJ1-1, with 8 bases identical to TRBD1. With 7 bases clipped from V and 0 bases from J, the junction kept 13 bases outside the gene matches. The CDR3 runs 17 residues. From germline, CDR1 is MGHRA and CDR2 YSYEKL. CDR3: CASTLLDRVPLNTEAFF. DNA for the CDR3: TGCGCCAGCACCCTATTGGACAGGGTCCCGTTGAACACTGAAGCTTTCTTT.

This clone has only a few counts. The chain is built from TRBV7-2 and TRBJ2-2, with 8 bases identical to TRBD1. The CDR3 runs 14 residues. In germline, CDR1 is SGHTA, CDR2 FQGNSA. The trim removed 5 bases at V and 7 bases at J, leaving 6 bases unmatched. Written as DNA, the CDR3 is TGTGCCAGCAGCGGACAGGGAGATGGCGGGGAGCTGTTTTTT. Translation gives CASSGQGDGGELFF.

This chain connects TRBV7-9 to TRBJ1-4, with 10 bases fitting TRBD1. Germline lookup yields CDR1 SEHNR and CDR2 FQNEAQ (reference sequence). V lost 5 bases, J lost 10 bases, and 10 bases stayed unmatched. The CDR3 is made up of 15 amino acids. The CDR3 reads CASSTRDRGSGKLFF. CDR3 nucleotide sequence: TGTGCCAGCAGCACCCGGGACAGGGGATCCGGAAAACTGTTTTTT.

This chain links TRBV11-3 with TRBJ2-5; D unclear. Trimming removed 1 base at V and 5 bases at J, with 8 bases between. The CDR3 has 13 amino acids. Germline lookup yields CDR1 SGHNT and CDR2 YENEEA. For the CDR3, the DNA is TGTGCCAGCAGCTTAGTGGTCGGGGAGACCCAGTACTTC. Its translation: CASSLVVGETQYF.